Listed below are T cell receptor beta chains from one sample, sequenced in a study of post-analysis software for immune sequencing data. TCRdb re-derived calls from the PCR reads in MiXCR, one entry per CDR3 protein. The profile shows just over 250,000 distinct CDR3 sequences, about 38% of them singletons. The sample comprised blood. The origin of the receptors is a girl aged 10-17 years with multiple sclerosis. CDR3s include the opening cysteine and the closing phenylalanine or tryptophan. D genes are given only for firm matches. Expanded clones get a size class; other rows say once, few or many, or leave the size out.

V	size	D	J	DNA	CDR3
TRBV3-1	-	-	TRBJ1-4	TGTGCCAGCAGCCAAGCCTGGGAAGGGAAACTGTTTTTT	CASSQAWEGKLFF
TRBV29-1	few	-	TRBJ1-5	TGCAGCGCTGAAGATACCAGGGAAGCGGTCAATCAGCCCCAGCATTTT	CSAEDTREAVNQPQHF
TRBV29-1	-	TRBD1	TRBJ2-4	TGCAGCGTTGATTCCGGGACAGGGTTGGTGGACATTCAGTACTTC	CSVDSGTGLVDIQYF
TRBV5-1	few	-	TRBJ2-2	TGCGCCAGCAGCTCGTCGGGGGACACCGGGGAGCTGTTTTTT	CASSSSGDTGELFF
TRBV15	few	-	TRBJ1-6	TGTGCCACCAGCAGAGAGGAGGCTAGCTCCTATAATTCACCCCTCCACTTT	CATSREEASSYNSPLHF
TRBV6-1	few	-	TRBJ1-1	TGTGCCAGCAGTCGGACTTCCGGGGGGGCTGAAGACACTGAAGCTTTCTTT	CASSRTSGGAEDTEAFF
TRBV20-1	few	-	TRBJ1-2	TGCAGCGCTAGAGATCTCAGTGGGCGGTCCATGGGCTACACCTTC	CSARDLSGRSMGYTF
TRBV29-1	many	-	TRBJ1-2	TGCAGCGCTGAGGGCCGAAACTATGGCTACACCTTC	CSAEGRNYGYTF
TRBV6-5	many	-	TRBJ2-1	TGTGCCAGCAGTTACTCGATCGGGGCAGCCGCCGACAATGAGCAGTTCTTC	CASSYSIGAAADNEQFF
TRBV7-9	many	TRBD1	TRBJ1-2	TGTGCCAGCAGTATGACAGGGGACCATGGCTACACCTTC	CASSMTGDHGYTF
TRBV7-6	few	-	TRBJ1-3	TGTGCCAGCAGCTTAGAGGTCTCAGGGTCTGGAAACACCATATATTTT	CASSLEVSGSGNTIYF
TRBV5-1	-	-	TRBJ2-6	TGCGCCAGCAGCTTGGACCCGGCTGGGGCCAACGTCCTGACTTTC	CASSLDPAGANVLTF
TRBV2	many	TRBD2	TRBJ2-1	TGTGCCAGCAGTCCCCGCGGGGGGCTCCACAATGAGCAGTTCTTC	CASSPRGGLHNEQFF
TRBV6-5	-	TRBD1	TRBJ2-7	TGTGCCAGCAGTCTGACAGGGATCTACGAGCAGTACTTC	CASSLTGIYEQYF
TRBV12-3/TRBV12-4	many	-	TRBJ2-4	TGTGCCAGCAGTCCGCTACGGGACATTCAGTACTTC	CASSPLRDIQYF
TRBV3-1	many	TRBD1	TRBJ2-1	TGTGCCAGCAGCCCAGGCCGGGACAGCCAGTTCTTC	CASSPGRDSQFF
TRBV5-1	few	-	TRBJ2-1	TGCGCCAGCAGCTTTCCCGGCTCCTACAATGAGCAGTTCTTC	CASSFPGSYNEQFF
TRBV29-1	many	-	TRBJ2-1	TGCAGCGTTGTGCTGTCGAGTGAGCAGTTCTTC	CSVVLSSEQFF
TRBV7-6	many	-	TRBJ1-2	TGTGCCAGCAGTTCCGCAGCGGTGTATGGCTACACCTTC	CASSSAAVYGYTF
TRBV29-1	many	TRBD1	TRBJ1-2	TGCAGCGTTGAAGAGACAGGGACCTATGGCTACACCTTC	CSVEETGTYGYTF
TRBV29-1	many	TRBD1	TRBJ1-5	TGCAGCGTCGCTGGGACAGGGGGCGGCCAGCCCCAGCATTTT	CSVAGTGGGQPQHF
TRBV28	many	TRBD1	TRBJ2-5	TGTGCCAGCAGTTTCGGGGACAGGGGTGAGACCCAGTACTTC	CASSFGDRGETQYF
TRBV4-1	-	TRBD1	TRBJ1-1	TGCGCCAGCAGCCAAGGACAGGGTCGGGTCCCAATGAACACTGAAGCTTTCTTT	CASSQGQGRVPMNTEAFF
TRBV7-2	-	-	TRBJ2-3	TGTGCCAGCAGCTTAGAAGGAAATACGCAGTATTTT	CASSLEGNTQYF
TRBV6-1	-	-	TRBJ1-5	TGTGCCAGCAGTGGGACGGTACGGGATCAGCCCCAGCATTTT	CASSGTVRDQPQHF
TRBV27	many	TRBD2	TRBJ2-3	TGTGCCAGCAGTCCGCTGGGGAGCGGGGGCACAGATACGCAGTATTTT	CASSPLGSGGTDTQYF
TRBV28	many	TRBD1	TRBJ1-2	TGTGCCAGCAGTTCCGGGACAGGGGGCGGCGGTGGCTACACCTTC	CASSSGTGGGGGYTF
TRBV4-1	-	TRBD2	TRBJ2-4	TGCGCCAGCAGCCCTACTAGCGGGGGGCCCAAAAACATTCAGTACTTC	CASSPTSGGPKNIQYF
TRBV12-3/TRBV12-4	few	-	TRBJ1-3	TGTGCCAGCAGTTTAGGTCGGCTCTCTGGAAACACCATATATTTT	CASSLGRLSGNTIYF
TRBV4-2	-	-	TRBJ2-5	TGTGCCAGCAGCCAAGAGCGGGGCCAAGAGACCCAGTACTTC	CASSQERGQETQYF
TRBV7-9	few	-	TRBJ2-5	TGTGCCAGCAGCCCCCTTGGAGGGATGGAGACCCAGTACTTC	CASSPLGGMETQYF
TRBV6-1	-	-	TRBJ1-2	TGTGCCAGCAGGGCAGGGGTGGGCTATGGCTACACCTTC	CASRAGVGYGYTF
TRBV24-1	many	-	TRBJ2-3	TGTGCCACCTCCACTCGGGGGTTTTCCACAGATACGCAGTATTTT	CATSTRGFSTDTQYF
TRBV5-1	many	TRBD1	TRBJ2-5	TGCGCCAGCAGCCAAGGACAGGGGAGGGAGACCCAGTACTTC	CASSQGQGRETQYF
TRBV20-1	many	TRBD1	TRBJ1-2	TGCAGTGCTAGAGTACAGGGGGCGGATGGCTACACCTTC	CSARVQGADGYTF
TRBV9	many	TRBD2	TRBJ2-2	TGTGCCAGCAGCGAGGGGACTAGCGGGGCCGGGGAGCTGTTTTTT	CASSEGTSGAGELFF
TRBV3-1	few	TRBD2	TRBJ2-5	TGTGCCAGCAGCCAAGTAGCGGGGACTCAAGAGACCCAGTACTTC	CASSQVAGTQETQYF
TRBV5-6	-	-	TRBJ2-7	TGTGCCAGCAGCCCCCTTCGGGGATTGATATACGAGCAGTACTTC	CASSPLRGLIYEQYF
TRBV20-1	-	TRBD2	TRBJ2-5	TGCAGTGCTAGCCAGGCGGGGGTTCACCAAGAGACCCAGTACTTC	CSASQAGVHQETQYF
TRBV20-1	many	-	TRBJ2-1	TGCAGTGCTAGACAGGGGAGGAATGAGCAGTTCTTC	CSARQGRNEQFF
TRBV29-1	-	-	TRBJ2-5	TGCAGCTCTCAGGACCAAGAGACCCAGTACTTC	CSSQDQETQYF
TRBV5-1	-	-	TRBJ1-5	TGCGCCAGCAGTTCGGGCCCATCCGGAGGTCAGCCCCAGCATTTT	CASSSGPSGGQPQHF